This record looks at one TCR beta chain sequence and its context. These data are taken from a study of blood T cell repertoires in COVID-19. About the research overall: Sources were T cells, B-cell-depleted T cells, or PBMCs; the material itself was cDNA or gDNA.

The germline V gene has CDR1 SQVTM and CDR2 ANQGSEA. The CDR3 totals 15 residues. With 8 bases clipped from V and 1 base from J, the junction kept 11 bases outside the gene matches. Sequencing was performed with immunoSEQ multiplex PCR; in TCRdb, only in-frame clones are kept and a portion is missing. The sample lists some 14,000 clones, around 80% occurring once. The sequence was collected from a human donor in a cohort sampled during active COVID-19. The sample comprised peripheral blood. The V gene is TRBV29-1, the J gene TRBJ2-3; the match to TRBD2 covers 8 bases. CDR3 bases: TGCAGCTTAAACAGGGTTAGCGGGGGCACAGATACGCAGTATTTT. Translating gives CSLNRVSGGTDTQYF.